This TCR beta chain was recovered during a study of blood T cells in healthy people across ages. Trimming left V 1 base short and J 7 bases short, with 20 bases between. This CDR3 spans 16 amino acids. From germline, CDR1 is MNHEY and CDR2 SMNVEV (reference sequence). Every donor contributed roughly 10 milliliters of peripheral blood by blood draw. A minimum of 6 million PBMCs was isolated per sample. A second PCR, run for about 7 to 11 cycles, used a sample-barcoded 5' primer plus a J-beta primer mix. Each of the cDNA molecules was tagged by a template-switch adaptor with 12 random nucleotides. Any given sample supplied a minimum of 2.5 million CDR3-containing paired-end reads. TCRdb re-called the 5' RACE reads with MiXCR, one entry per CDR3 protein. Of over a million distinct CDR3 sequences listed, less than 45% were seen once; the top ten hold just over 4%.

The sequence came from a young woman in good health. V usage is TRBV27 and J usage is TRBJ2-7, with D uncertain. Material: blood. In DNA, the CDR3 is TGTGCCAGCAGTTTATTAGGTCTAGTTACCTACAATGAGCAGTACTTC. Protein product: CASSLLGLVTYNEQYF.